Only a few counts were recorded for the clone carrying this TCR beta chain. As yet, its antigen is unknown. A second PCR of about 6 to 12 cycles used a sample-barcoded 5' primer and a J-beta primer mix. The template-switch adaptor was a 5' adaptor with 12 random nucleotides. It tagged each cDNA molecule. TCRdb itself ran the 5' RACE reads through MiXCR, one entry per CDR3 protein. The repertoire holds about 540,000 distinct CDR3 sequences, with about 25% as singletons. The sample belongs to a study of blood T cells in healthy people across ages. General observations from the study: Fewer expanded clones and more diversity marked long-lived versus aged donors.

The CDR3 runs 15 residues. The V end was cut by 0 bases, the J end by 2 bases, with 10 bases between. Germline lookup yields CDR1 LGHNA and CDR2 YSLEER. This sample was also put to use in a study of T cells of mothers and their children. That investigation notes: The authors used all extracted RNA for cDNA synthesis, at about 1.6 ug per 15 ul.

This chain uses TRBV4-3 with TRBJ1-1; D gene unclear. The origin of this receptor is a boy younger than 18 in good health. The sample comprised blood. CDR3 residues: CASSQDARGNTEAFF. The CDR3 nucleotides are TGCGCCAGCAGCCAAGATGCCCGGGGTAACACTGAAGCTTTCTTT.